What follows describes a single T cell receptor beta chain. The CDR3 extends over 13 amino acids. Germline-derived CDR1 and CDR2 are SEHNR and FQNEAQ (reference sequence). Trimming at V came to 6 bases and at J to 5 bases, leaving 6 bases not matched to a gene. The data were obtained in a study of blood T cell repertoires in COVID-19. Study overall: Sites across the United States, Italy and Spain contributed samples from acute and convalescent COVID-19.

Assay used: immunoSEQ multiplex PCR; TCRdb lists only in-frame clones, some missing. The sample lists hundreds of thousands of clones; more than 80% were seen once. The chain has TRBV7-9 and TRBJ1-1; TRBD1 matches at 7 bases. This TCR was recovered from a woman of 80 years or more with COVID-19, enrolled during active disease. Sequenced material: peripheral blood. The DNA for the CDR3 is TGTGCCAGCAGTTCGGACAGGTCAACTGAAGCTTTCTTT. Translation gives CASSSDRSTEAFF.